The entry that follows covers one T cell receptor beta chain sequence. As yet, its antigen is unknown. This table comes from immunoSEQ multiplex PCR, and its TCRdb copy is limited to in-frame clones, with some not included. The sample holds 100,000 to 150,000 clones, 75% to 90% seen once. This sample was included in a study of T cell responses to AZD1222 COVID-19 vaccine. Study-level findings and limits: Reportedly, nearly half of unique spike TCRs recognized epitopes outside B.1.351/B.1.1.7 mutations. In a largely white British group with more females than males, clonal diversity was possibly underestimated. Breadth and depth of Spike-specific TCRs rose after two AZD1222 doses. Repertoire sampling was restricted to post-peak T cell response timepoints.

V gave up 3 bases and J gave up 3 bases, with 15 bases separating them. This CDR3 contains 16 residues. Per germline, CDR1 SGHAT and CDR2 FQNNGV. The clonotype was recovered from an adult who received the AZD1222 COVID-19 vaccine. V is TRBV11-2 and J is TRBJ1-5; D is uncertain. The specimen was peripheral blood, collected 28 days after the second AZD1222 dose. For the CDR3, the DNA is TGTGCCAGCAGCTTGACCTCCCCTGGAAACAATCAGCCCCAGCATTTT. Its translation is CASSLTSPGNNQPQHF.